One T cell receptor (beta chain) is described in this entry. Its antigen is unidentified. This record comes from a study of PD-L1 blockade in urothelial cancer. The wider study: Patients had received 0 to 3 prior chemotherapy regimens. Blood samples contained a median around 140,000 T cells. Study-wide findings and caveats: Improved survival was predicted by pretreatment blood TCR clonality below the median.

The data were produced by immunoSEQ multiplex PCR, yet TCRdb's version contains in-frame clones alone and is incomplete. The table includes approximately 46,000 clones, about 90% detected once. Material: PBMCs, obtained around atezolizumab (anti-PD-L1) treatment. The source is a man aged 60 to 69 with urothelial cancer.

The CDR3 region is CASSRDRVAEQYF. CDR3 bases: TGTGCCAGCAGTCGCGACAGGGTGGCCGAGCAGTACTTC. The V call is TRBV2, the J call TRBJ2-7; 7 nucleotides line up with TRBD1. The CDR3 runs to 13 residues. Germline-derived CDR1 and CDR2 are SNHLY and FYNNEI. V dropped 5 bases and J dropped 6; count of bases not matched to a gene: 7.